This TCR beta chain was observed in a study of CD8 T cells in ankylosing spondylitis. Via MiXCR, TCRdb re-called the 5' RACE reads, giving one row per CDR3 protein. This sample carries tens of thousands of distinct CDR3 sequences, more than 9.5% of them seen once, and the ten largest clones take 1.4%. The sequenced sample was blood, either unsorted or a sorted T cell fraction (not recorded which). This sequence was found in a male donor with ankylosing spondylitis or in good health (not recorded which).

CDR3: CASSSGRPVQETQYF. The CDR3 DNA follows: TGTGCCAGCTCATCCGGGCGGCCAGTCCAAGAGACCCAGTACTTC. This rearrangement joins TRBV18 to TRBJ2-5; D remains unclear. Trimming removed 5 bases from V and 1 base from J, with 14 bases in between. The CDR3 has 15 amino acids. CDR1 KGHSH and CDR2 LQKENI come from the germline V gene. Based on the CDR3 plus reference TRBV18 and TRBJ2-5, the full variable domain is NAGVMQNPRHLVRRRGQEARLRCSPMKGHSHVYWYRQLPEEGLKFMVYLQKENIIDESGMPKERFSAEFPKEGPSILRIQQVVRGDSAAYFCASSSGRPVQETQYFGPGTRLLVL.